Here is one T cell receptor (beta chain) with its context. One end of the junction is discordant with germline, which a read error may explain. The RNA, roughly 0.45 to 1 ug, was put through reverse transcription using random hexamers. Across 54 Vbeta and 13 Jbeta, TCR beta CDR3 was amplified with immunoSEQ multiplex PCR. Via MiXCR, TCRdb re-called the immunoSEQ multiplex PCR reads, giving one row per CDR3 protein. The sample lists 250,000 to 350,000 distinct CDR3 sequences, 80% to 90% seen once, with over 0.1% in the top ten. The sequenced target, TCR beta, came from blood CD8+ and CD4+ T cells. The multiple sclerosis controls consisted of treatment-naive patients with relapsing-remitting disease, either stable or active. Negative isolation was used for CD8+ and CD4+ T cells and FACS enrichment for TEMRA cells. This record comes from a study of CD8 T cells in Susac syndrome. CDR3 length: 16 residues. Germline V gene lookup returns CDR1 SSHAT and CDR2 FNYEAQ (reference sequence).

The chain couples TRBV7-7 to TRBJ2-1; 11 nucleotides agree with TRBD2. The specimen sequenced was CD8+ T cells from PBMCs. The TCR was taken from a human donor with multiple sclerosis. This CDR3 is CASSLELAGEGNEQFF. The CDR3 DNA follows: TGTGCTAGCAGCTTAGAACTAGCGGGAGAAGGGAATGAGCAGTTCTTC.